Included here is one TCR beta chain sequence, with context. Between the trimmed V and J ends, which lost 3 bases and 5 bases, there was a span of 13 bases. The V gene's germline CDR1 is MNHNS and CDR2 SASEGT. The CDR3 contains 14 residues. The data are from a study of control samples from healthy donors and cancer patients. Data came from immunoSEQ multiplex PCR; TCRdb stores just in-frame clones and leaves some out. This sample has approximately 110,000 clones; around nine tenths occur once, and the top ten carry roughly a sixth. The chain employs TRBV6-1 and TRBJ2-5, with no clear D. Source material: blood. The receptor's source is a woman aged 45-65 years in good health. The CDR3 here is CASSEDPGRETQYF. The CDR3 DNA is TGTGCCAGCAGTGAGGATCCTGGTCGTGAGACCCAGTACTTC.